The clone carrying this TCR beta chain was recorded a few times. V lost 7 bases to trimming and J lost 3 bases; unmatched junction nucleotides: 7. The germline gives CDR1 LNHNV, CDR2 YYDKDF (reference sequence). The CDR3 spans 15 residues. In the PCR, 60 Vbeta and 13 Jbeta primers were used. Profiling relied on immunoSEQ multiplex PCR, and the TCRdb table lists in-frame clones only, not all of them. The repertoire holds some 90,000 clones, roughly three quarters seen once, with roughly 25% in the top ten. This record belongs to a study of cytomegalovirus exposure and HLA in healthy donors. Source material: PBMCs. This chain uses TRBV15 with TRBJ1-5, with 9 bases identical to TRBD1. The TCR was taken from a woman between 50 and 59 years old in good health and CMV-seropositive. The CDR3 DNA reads TGTGCCACCACGGCCACAGGGGGCTTCAATCAGCCCCAGCATTTT. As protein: CATTATGGFNQPQHF.